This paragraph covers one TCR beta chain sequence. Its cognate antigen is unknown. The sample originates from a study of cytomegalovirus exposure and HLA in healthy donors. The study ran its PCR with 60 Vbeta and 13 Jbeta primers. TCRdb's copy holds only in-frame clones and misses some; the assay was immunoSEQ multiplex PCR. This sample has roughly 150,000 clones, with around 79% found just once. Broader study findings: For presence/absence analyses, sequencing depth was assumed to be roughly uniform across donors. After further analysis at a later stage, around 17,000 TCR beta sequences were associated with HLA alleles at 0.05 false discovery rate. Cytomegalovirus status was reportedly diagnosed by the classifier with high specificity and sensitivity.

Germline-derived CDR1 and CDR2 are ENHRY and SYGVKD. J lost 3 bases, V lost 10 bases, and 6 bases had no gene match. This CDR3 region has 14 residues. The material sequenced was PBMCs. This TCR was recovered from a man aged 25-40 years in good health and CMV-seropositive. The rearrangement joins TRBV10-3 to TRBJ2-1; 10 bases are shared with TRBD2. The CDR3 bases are TGTGCCAGCCATAGCGGGAGGAACTACAATGAGCAGTTCTTC. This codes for CASHSGRNYNEQFF.